The entry below describes one T cell receptor beta chain. Its antigen is still unknown. It was with unique molecular identifiers that the TCRbeta library was prepared. TCRdb passed the PCR reads through MiXCR, listing each CDR3 protein once. The table includes 440,000 or so distinct CDR3 sequences, about 45% detected once. This CDR3 is built from 15 residues. V lost 0 bases, J lost 4 bases, and 14 bases lay in between. CDR1 SGHRS and CDR2 YFSETQ come from the germline V gene. The data were obtained in a study of T-cell reconstitution after alpha-beta-depleted transplantation in children. Study results and caveats: In patients about two months after transplant, alpha-beta T cells reportedly arose from several hundred expanded graft clones. Once a year had passed after transplant, T-cell counts and diversity came mostly from newly produced T cells. Surviving recipient T cells and thymic progenitors accounted for the high day-60 TCRbeta diversity observed in some patients.

The sample was PBMCs, taken before TCRalphabeta/CD19-depleted stem cell transplant. The V gene is TRBV5-1, the J gene TRBJ2-7; D gene unclear. This clonotype was sampled from a girl aged 2-10 years with aplastic anemia, due to receive a stem cell transplant. The CDR3 bases are TGCGCCAGCAGCTTGGAAGGACCGGCCCAGTACGAGCAGTACTTC. Amino acid sequence: CASSLEGPAQYEQYF.